These 24 T cell receptor beta chains came from one sample sequenced in a study of cytomegalovirus exposure and HLA in healthy donors. It was with 60 Vbeta and 13 Jbeta primers that the PCR ran. Sequencing used immunoSEQ multiplex PCR; TCRdb keeps in-frame clones, though not all of them. The data contain 180,000 or so clones, about three quarters of them singletons. The sequenced sample was PBMCs. The receptors originated from a man in his late teens or twenties in good health and CMV-seronegative.

This chain uses TRBV7-9 with TRBJ1-6; 11 nucleotides line up with TRBD1. The CDR3 sequence is 16 residues long. Unmatched junction bases numbered 8, after V lost 8 bases and J lost 5 bases. Germline CDR1 reads SEHNR; CDR2 reads FQNEAQ (reference sequence). The chain's CDR3 is CASRDWDRGNNSPLHF. CDR3 DNA sequence: TGTGCCAGCCGCGACTGGGACAGGGGGAATAATTCACCCCTCCACTTT.

The CDR3 nucleotides are TGCGCCAGCAGCGGACTAGCGGGGTTGGAGACCCAGTACTTC. Protein sequence: CASSGLAGLETQYF. V usage is TRBV5-1 and J usage is TRBJ2-5, with 12 positions matching TRBD2. The V segment lost 4 bases and the J segment 5 bases; nucleotides outside the gene matches: 3. CDR3 length: 14 residues. The germline CDR1 and CDR2 sequences are SGHRS and YFSETQ.

This clone was seen a single time. The rearrangement links TRBV29-1 to TRBJ2-1; a possible D gene is TRBD2 (5 bases). The V end was cut by 3 bases, the J end by 0 bases, with 9 bases between. CDR1 and CDR2 (germline): SQVTM, ANQGSEA. This CDR3 contains 14 residues. CDR3 in DNA: TGCAGCGTTGACCCGGGGAGCTCCTACAATGAGCAGTTCTTC. Its translation: CSVDPGSSYNEQFF.

The genes are TRBV9 and TRBJ1-5; D is possibly TRBD1 (5 bases). The V gene's germline CDR1 is SGDLS and CDR2 YYNGEE. The CDR3 extends over 14 amino acids. Trimming cost V 0 bases and J 3 bases, with 7 bases left between them. The CDR3 DNA reads as TGTGCCAGCAGCGTAGGACAGAACAATCAGCCCCAGCATTTT. Protein product: CASSVGQNNQPQHF.

The chain joins TRBV6-5 to TRBJ2-2; D is possibly TRBD1 (5 bases). The germline V gene has CDR1 MNHEY and CDR2 SVGAGI. The CDR3 is made up of 15 amino acids. Trimming left V 4 bases short and J 5 bases short, with 14 bases between. CDR3 nucleotides: TGTGCCAGCAGTTGGCCGCCAGGGCGGACCGGGGAGCTGTTTTTT. It yields the protein CASSWPPGRTGELFF.

The gene calls are TRBV19 and TRBJ1-1; D possibly corresponds to TRBD1 (5 bases). V lost 1 base and J 5 bases, leaving 11 bases between the germline ends. Germline CDR1 is LNHDA and CDR2 is SQIVND (reference sequence). The CDR3 is made up of 14 amino acids. The CDR3 is CASSIGDSTTEAFF. The CDR3, as DNA: TGTGCCAGTAGTATAGGGGACTCGACAACTGAAGCTTTCTTT. Complete variable domain (other parts from reference TRBV19 and TRBJ1-1): DGGITQSPKYLFRKEGQNVTLSCEQNLNHDAMYWYRQDPGQGLRLIYYSQIVNDFQKGDIAEGYSVSREKKESFPLTVTSAQKNPTAFYLCASSIGDSTTEAFFGQGTRLTVV.

This clone was counted only a few times. This rearrangement joins TRBV6-5 to TRBJ1-1; 9 bases match TRBD1. The germline CDR1 and CDR2 sequences are MNHEY and SVGAGI. This CDR3 has 16 amino acids. The J segment lost 1 base and the V segment lost 0 bases, leaving 3 bases of the junction unmatched. The CDR3 DNA is TGTGCCAGCAGTTACTCGGACAGGGGTGGGAACACTGAAGCTTTCTTT. Encoded protein: CASSYSDRGGNTEAFF.

The CDR3 reads CASSGGVGEKLFF. The CDR3 DNA reads TGTGCCAGCTCAGGGGGCGTAGGTGAAAAACTGTTTTTT. J is TRBJ1-4 and V is TRBV10-3; 8 bases map to TRBD1. The length of the CDR3 is 13 residues. The germline gives CDR1 ENHRY, CDR2 SYGVKD. V lost 10 bases and J lost 7; bases outside the gene matches: 8.

This clone came up a few times. The CDR3 sequence is CASSARDRAYNSPLHF. CDR3 nucleotides: TGTGCCAGCAGCGCCCGGGACAGGGCCTATAATTCACCCCTCCACTTT. This rearrangement joins TRBV9 to TRBJ1-6, with TRBD1 matching 9 bases. V trimming: 3 bases; J trimming: 2 bases; junction bases outside the gene matches: 3. CDR3 length equals 16 residues. Looked up from germline, CDR1 is SGDLS and CDR2 is YYNGEE.

CDR3 protein: CASSPTGQSYEQYF. The CDR3 nucleotides read TGTGCCAGCTCACCAACGGGACAGTCCTACGAGCAGTACTTC. The chain carries TRBV18 and TRBJ2-7, with 7 bases lining up with TRBD1. This CDR3 is 14 amino acids long. V was clipped by 2 bases and J by 1 base; unmatched bases: 2. Germline V gene sequence: CDR1 KGHSH, CDR2 LQKENI.

This chain links TRBV19 with TRBJ2-7, with D perhaps matching TRBD2 (7 bases). The CDR3 is made up of 16 amino acids. V gave up 7 bases and J gave up 3 bases, with 22 bases separating them. CDR1 LNHDA and CDR2 SQIVND come from the germline V gene (reference sequence). The CDR3 reads CASTQRGGDISYEQYF. The CDR3 nucleotides are TGTGCCAGTACCCAGAGGGGAGGGGACATCAGCTACGAGCAGTACTTC.

The chain carries TRBV11-2 and TRBJ2-1, with 8 bases matching TRBD2. The CDR3 is 14 amino acids. The junction had 10 bases not matched to a gene; V was cut back by 7 bases and J by 8 bases. Germline V gene lookup returns CDR1 SGHAT and CDR2 FQNNGV. CDR3 amino acids: CASTKNSGTYEQFF. CDR3 nucleotides: TGTGCCAGCACCAAAAATAGCGGGACGTATGAGCAGTTCTTC. Complete variable domain (other parts from reference TRBV11-2 and TRBJ2-1): EAGVAQSPRYKIIEKRQSVAFWCNPISGHATLYWYQQILGQGPKLLIQFQNNGVVDDSQLPKDRFSAERLKGVDSTLKIQPAKLEDSAVYLCASTKNSGTYEQFFGPGTRLTVL.

The rearrangement uses TRBV30 and TRBJ2-7; 9 bases are a match to TRBD1. Germline trimming cut 4 bases from V and 5 bases from J; bases unmatched to any gene: 9. This CDR3 contains 14 residues. CDR1 GTSNPN and CDR2 SVGIG come from the germline V gene (reference sequence). CDR3 in DNA: TGTGCCTGGATCCCCCGGGACAGGGATAACGAGCAGTACTTC. As protein: CAWIPRDRDNEQYF. Combining the CDR3 with reference TRBV30 and TRBJ2-7 gives the whole variable domain SQTIHQWPATLVQPVGSPLSLECTVEGTSNPNLYWYRQAAGRGLQLLFYSVGIGQISSEVPQNLSASRPQDRQFILSSKKLLLSDSGFYLCAWIPRDRDNEQYFGPGTRLTVT.

The sample holds a few counts of this clone. The chain uses TRBV11-2 and TRBJ1-1; no definite D call. CDR3 size: 14 residues. Germline V lookup: CDR1 SGHAT, CDR2 FQNNGV. The V and J ends lost 1 base and 5 bases respectively, with 11 bases between them. The CDR3 here is CASSLVAKRTEAFF. CDR3 bases: TGTGCCAGCAGCTTAGTGGCAAAGCGGACTGAAGCTTTCTTT. The variable domain in full, with the rest retrieved from reference TRBV11-2 and TRBJ1-1, is EAGVAQSPRYKIIEKRQSVAFWCNPISGHATLYWYQQILGQGPKLLIQFQNNGVVDDSQLPKDRFSAERLKGVDSTLKIQPAKLEDSAVYLCASSLVAKRTEAFFGQGTRLTVV.

This chain connects TRBV6-6 to TRBJ2-2; a weak D match, TRBD2 (5 bases). Germline V lookup: CDR1 MNHNY, CDR2 SVGAGI (reference sequence). There are 15 residues in the CDR3. V was trimmed by 5 bases and J by 7 bases, leaving 17 bases between them. In DNA form, the CDR3 reads TGTGCCAGCAGTACCGGAACTAGTAATGGCGGGGAGCTGTTTTTT. Translation: CASSTGTSNGGELFF.

This chain joins TRBV6-1 and TRBJ2-7, with D possibly TRBD1 on 5 matching bases. Trimming removed 7 bases from V and 2 bases from J, with 15 bases in between. The CDR3 has 14 residues. Looked up from germline, CDR1 is MNHNS and CDR2 is SASEGT. The CDR3 protein is CASTTGYHPYEQYF. The CDR3 nucleotides are TGTGCCAGCACCACAGGCTATCATCCCTACGAGCAGTACTTC.

V is TRBV7-3 and J is TRBJ2-7, with TRBD2 matching 11 bases. Per the germline V gene, CDR1 is SGHTA and CDR2 is FQGTGA. V shed 6 bases and J 3 bases; nucleotides not matched to a gene: 4. This CDR3 region has 14 residues. In DNA, the CDR3 is TGTGCCAGCAGGGTCCTAGCGGGAGGCTACGAGCAGTACTTC. This encodes CASRVLAGGYEQYF.

The chain links TRBV9 to TRBJ1-2, with 9 positions matching TRBD1. The CDR3 is made up of 14 amino acids. The trim removed 4 bases at V and 7 bases at J, leaving 8 bases unmatched. Germline values: CDR1 SGDLS, CDR2 YYNGEE. The CDR3 region is CASSSQETGGGYTF. CDR3 DNA: TGTGCCAGCAGCTCCCAGGAGACAGGGGGTGGCTACACCTTC.

This chain joins TRBV4-1 and TRBJ2-2; the match to TRBD1 covers 11 bases. This CDR3 has 16 residues. The V segment lost 4 bases and the J segment 6 bases; nucleotides outside the gene matches: 7. The germline CDR1 and CDR2 sequences are MGHRA and YSYEKL. The CDR3 DNA sequence: TGCGCCAGCAGCCTGACGGGGACAGGGGGTCCCGGGGAGCTGTTTTTT. Residues: CASSLTGTGGPGELFF.

This clone was observed once. The genes are TRBV19 and TRBJ1-1; 12 bases agree with TRBD1. The germline V gene encodes CDR1 LNHDA and CDR2 SQIVND (reference sequence). The CDR3 is 17 amino acids. Germline trimming cut 4 bases from V and 4 bases from J; bases unmatched to any gene: 10. The CDR3 sequence is CASSTRGQGAYITEAFF. CDR3 bases: TGTGCCAGTAGTACCCGGGGACAGGGGGCGTATATCACTGAAGCTTTCTTT.

The chain joins TRBV4-3 to TRBJ1-3; the D gene is possibly TRBD1 (5 bases). V lost 1 base to trimming and J lost 4 bases, with 14 bases between them. The length of the CDR3 is 16 residues. Per the germline V gene, CDR1 is LGHNA and CDR2 is YSLEER. CDR3 protein: CASSQGRAGIGNTIYF. The CDR3 region has the DNA TGCGCCAGCAGCCAAGGAAGAGCAGGGATCGGAAACACCATATATTTT.

This chain uses TRBV7-2 with TRBJ2-4; 10 bases align to TRBD1. CDR3 length: 16 amino acids. Germline assignment: CDR1 SGHTA and CDR2 FQGNSA. V lost 2 bases to trimming and J lost 4 bases; unmatched junction nucleotides: 5. The CDR3, as DNA: TGTGCCAGCAGCTTATCCGGGGGACAGGGGAAAAACATTCAGTACTTC. This gives the protein CASSLSGGQGKNIQYF.

The chain is built from TRBV11-2 and TRBJ2-5; 10 nucleotides agree with TRBD2. Germline trimming cut 2 bases from V and 4 bases from J; bases unmatched to any gene: 7. The CDR3 runs to 16 residues. Germline V gene sequence: CDR1 SGHAT, CDR2 FQNNGV. As DNA, the CDR3 is TGTGCCAGCAGCTTACTCGGGGCTAGCGGGGGAGAGACCCAGTACTTC. Protein sequence: CASSLLGASGGETQYF.

V usage is TRBV2 and J usage is TRBJ2-3, with a possible D match to TRBD2 (6 bases). Germline CDR1 SNHLY, CDR2 FYNNEI. The CDR3 is 15 amino acids. V lost 7 bases, J lost 2 bases, and 16 bases lay in between. CDR3 sequence reads: CASTRYGGFTDTQYF. The DNA of the CDR3 is TGTGCCAGCACCCGATACGGGGGATTCACAGATACGCAGTATTTT.